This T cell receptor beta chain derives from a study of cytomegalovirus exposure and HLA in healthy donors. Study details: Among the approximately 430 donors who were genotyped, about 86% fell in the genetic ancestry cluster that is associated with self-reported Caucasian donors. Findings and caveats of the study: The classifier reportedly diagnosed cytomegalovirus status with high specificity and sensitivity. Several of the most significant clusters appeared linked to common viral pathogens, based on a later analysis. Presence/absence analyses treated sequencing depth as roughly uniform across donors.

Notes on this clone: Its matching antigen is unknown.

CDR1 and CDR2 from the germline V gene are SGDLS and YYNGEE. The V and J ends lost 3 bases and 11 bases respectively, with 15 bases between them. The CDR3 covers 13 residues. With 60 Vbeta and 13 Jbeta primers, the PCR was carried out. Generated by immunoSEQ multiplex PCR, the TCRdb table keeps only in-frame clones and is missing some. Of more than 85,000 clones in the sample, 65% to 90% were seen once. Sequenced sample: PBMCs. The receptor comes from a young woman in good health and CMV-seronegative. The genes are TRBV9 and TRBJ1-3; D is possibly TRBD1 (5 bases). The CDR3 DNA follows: TGTGCCAGCAGCGACACGGGGGGAGGGCCCATATATTTT. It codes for CASSDTGGGPIYF.